This entry lists 25 T cell receptor beta chains sequenced from one sample in a study of identical twins. One entry per CDR3 protein, called by TCRdb with MiXCR from the 5' RACE reads. The sample yields 300,000 to 400,000 distinct CDR3 sequences, around an eighth seen once. These data also formed part of another study, on yellow fever vaccine responses in identical twins.

The sample taken for sequencing was CD8+ T cells sorted from blood. These receptors originate from a woman in her late teens or twenties in good health.

This clonotype was detected a few times. The V and J genes are TRBV20-1 and TRBJ2-1; D call uncertain. In germline, CDR1 is DFQATT, CDR2 SNEGSKA (reference sequence). The ends were cut back, 2 bases at V and 0 bases at J, with 8 bases in the middle. The CDR3 runs 14 residues. The CDR3 reads CSARRRFSYNEQFF. In nucleotides, the CDR3 is TGCAGTGCTAGAAGGCGATTCTCCTACAATGAGCAGTTCTTC.

V and J are TRBV24-1 and TRBJ2-1; TRBD2 is a possible D gene (7 bases). The V end was cut by 4 bases, the J end by 5 bases, with 17 bases between. Germline CDR1 and CDR2: KGHDR and SFDVKD. CDR3 length equals 16 residues. The DNA for the CDR3 is TGTGCCACCAGTGACCTATCTGGCGGGGGCCACAATGAGCAGTTCTTC. Encoded protein: CATSDLSGGGHNEQFF.

At least ten counts were recorded for this clonotype. This chain uses TRBV12-3 or TRBV12-4 with TRBJ1-4; D is possibly TRBD1 (6 bases). CDR3 length: 15 residues. Trimming left V 3 bases short and J 8 bases short, with 16 bases between. The DNA of the CDR3 is TGTGCCAGCAGTTTTTTCAGGGGCTTTGGCGAAAAACTGTTTTTT. Translation gives CASSFFRGFGEKLFF.

This rearrangement joins TRBV27 to TRBJ2-1, with D unclear. The CDR3 contains 15 residues. CDR1 and CDR2 (germline): MNHEY, SMNVEV (reference sequence). Between the trimmed V and J ends, which lost 6 bases and 0 bases, there was a span of 12 bases. The CDR3 protein is CASRAMMSSYNEQFF. Written as DNA, the CDR3 is TGTGCCAGCAGGGCCATGATGAGCTCCTACAATGAGCAGTTCTTC.

The rearrangement uses TRBV20-1 and TRBJ2-7; D may be TRBD2 (5 bases). V was pared by 0 bases and J by 5 bases, with 17 bases between. The CDR3 is 15 amino acids. Germline-derived CDR1 and CDR2 are DFQATT and SNEGSKA (reference sequence). For the CDR3, the DNA is TGCAGTGCTAGAGAAGGACGTCTCGGAGGTAACGAGCAGTACGTC. Translating it yields CSAREGRLGGNEQYV.

The CDR3 region has the DNA TGTGCCAGCAGTTTAGCACTAGGCCCCTCGGTCTTCCATGAGCAGTTCTTC. Its translation: CASSLALGPSVFHEQFF. V usage is TRBV12-3 or TRBV12-4 and J usage is TRBJ2-1, with D possibly TRBD2 on 5 matching bases. Trimming stripped 0 bases from V and 8 bases from J, with 20 bases between. This CDR3 is 17 amino acids long.

This clonotype was counted only a few times. The rearrangement links TRBV11-2 to TRBJ2-3, with TRBD1 matching 9 bases. J gave up 2 bases and V 5 bases, and 11 bases lay outside the gene matches. This CDR3 contains 17 residues. Germline CDR1 and CDR2: SGHAT and FQNNGV. The DNA of the CDR3 is TGTGCCAGCAGCATACTCCGGGACAGGGAAACCACAGATACGCAGTATTTT. It yields the protein CASSILRDRETTDTQYF.

The V and J genes are TRBV9 and TRBJ2-2; 8 bases are shared with TRBD2. J lost 6 bases, V lost 4 bases, and 14 bases had no gene match. The CDR3 totals 17 residues. Per germline, CDR1 SGDLS and CDR2 YYNGEE. CDR3: CASSLSSGGRFAGELFF. The CDR3 region has the DNA TGTGCCAGCAGCCTATCCTCGGGCGGGAGGTTCGCCGGGGAGCTGTTTTTT.

This clonotype was counted a few times. The chain joins TRBV7-7 to TRBJ2-5, with D possibly matching TRBD1 (5 bases). Germline loops: CDR1 SSHAT, CDR2 FNYEAQ (reference sequence). V lost 3 bases and J 1 base, leaving 6 bases between the germline ends. This CDR3 contains 13 residues. In nucleotides, the CDR3 is TGTGCCAGCAGCTTGACAGCCCAAGAGACCCAGTACTTC. This sequence encodes CASSLTAQETQYF.

The chain joins TRBV9 to TRBJ2-3; D may be TRBD1 (6 bases). The V gene's germline CDR1 is SGDLS and CDR2 YYNGEE. The CDR3 has 16 amino acids. V was cut by 0 bases and J by 6 bases, with 17 bases left in between. CDR3 in amino acids: CASSVETGQIQDTQYF. CDR3 nucleotide sequence: TGTGCCAGCAGCGTAGAGACGGGACAAATTCAGGATACGCAGTATTTT. Combining the CDR3 with reference TRBV9 and TRBJ2-3 gives the whole variable domain DSGVTQTPKHLITATGQRVTLRCSPRSGDLSVYWYQQSLDQGLQFLIQYYNGEERAKGNILERFSAQQFPDLHSELNLSSLELGDSALYFCASSVETGQIQDTQYFGPGTRLTVL.

The chain employs TRBV11-1 and TRBJ2-3; TRBD2 aligns across 12 bases. Germline CDR1 is SGHAT and CDR2 is FQDESV (reference sequence). V shed 6 bases and J 5 bases; nucleotides not matched to a gene: 15. The CDR3 contains 18 residues. CDR3 region: CASRPPKTSGRYLDTQYF. The CDR3 nucleotides read TGTGCCAGCAGACCTCCTAAGACTAGCGGGAGATATTTAGATACGCAGTATTTT. The variable domain in full, completed from reference TRBV11-1 and TRBJ2-3, reads EAEVAQSPRYKITEKSQAVAFWCDPISGHATLYWYRQILGQGPELLVQFQDESVVDDSQLPKDRFSAERLKGVDSTLKIQPAELGDSAMYLCASRPPKTSGRYLDTQYFGPGTRLTVL.

The chain couples TRBV10-3 to TRBJ2-5, with 12 bases fitting TRBD2. V gave up 3 bases and J gave up 5 bases; unmatched junction bases: 7. There are 16 residues in the CDR3. Looked up from germline, CDR1 is ENHRY and CDR2 is SYGVKD. The CDR3 reads CAISDYGTSGLETQYF. For the CDR3, the DNA is TGTGCCATCAGTGATTACGGGACTAGCGGGCTGGAGACCCAGTACTTC.

The chain recombines TRBV2 with TRBJ2-7; D gene unclear. CDR1 and CDR2 from the germline V gene are SNHLY and FYNNEI. The CDR3 extends over 14 amino acids. V lost 0 bases and J 3 bases, leaving 9 bases between the germline ends. DNA for the CDR3: TGTGCCAGCAGTGAAGCTACAGACAACTACGAGCAGTACTTC. As protein: CASSEATDNYEQYF.

The V and J genes are TRBV28 and TRBJ1-2, with unresolved D. Trimming took off 6 bases at V and 0 bases at J, with 8 bases between the two ends. CDR1 is MDHEN, CDR2 SYDVKM, per germline. This CDR3 region has 13 residues. CDR3 coding DNA: TGTGCCAGCAGGCCACGGCCTAACTATGGCTACACCTTC. This gives the protein CASRPRPNYGYTF.

This clonotype was recorded a few times. The rearrangement links TRBV27 to TRBJ1-2; possible D gene TRBD1, 5 bases. The germline V gene has CDR1 MNHEY and CDR2 SMNVEV (reference sequence). The CDR3 is made up of 14 amino acids. V was shortened by 5 bases and J by 8 bases, with 18 bases between the two germline ends. The CDR3 DNA sequence: TGTGCCAGCAGTCCCCGGGAGAGGGGCGAAGGCTACACCTTC. This translates into CASSPRERGEGYTF.

This clonotype was seen a handful of times. The V and J genes are TRBV27 and TRBJ1-4; D call uncertain. Between the trimmed V and J ends, which lost 6 bases and 4 bases, there was a span of 15 bases. This CDR3 has 15 residues. Germline loops: CDR1 MNHEY, CDR2 SMNVEV (reference sequence). CDR3: CASSLTGMSNEKLFF. The CDR3 nucleotides are TGTGCCAGCAGCCTTACCGGGATGAGTAATGAAAAACTGTTTTTT.

This clonotype was recorded at least ten times. The V call is TRBV2, the J call TRBJ2-1, with a possible D match to TRBD1 (5 bases). CDR1 is SNHLY, CDR2 FYNNEI, per germline. Trimming took off 7 bases at V and 8 bases at J, with 18 bases between the two ends. The CDR3 is 14 amino acids. As DNA, the CDR3 is TGTGCCAGCAAAGCCCTTAAGGGGCCCCATGAGCAGTTCTTC. This sequence encodes CASKALKGPHEQFF. The full variable domain, its missing parts supplied by reference TRBV2 and TRBJ2-1, is EPEVTQTPSHQVTQMGQEVILRCVPISNHLYFYWYRQILGQKVEFLVSFYNNEISEKSEIFDDQFSVERPDGSNFTLKIRSTKLEDSAMYFCASKALKGPHEQFFGPGTRLTVL.

The chain joins TRBV20-1 to TRBJ2-1, with 14 bases lining up with TRBD2. The ends lost 3 bases at V and 10 bases at J; junction bases unmatched: 8. The CDR3 is made up of 15 amino acids. Germline CDR1 is DFQATT and CDR2 is SNEGSKA (reference sequence). CDR3 in amino acids: CSARKTSGRAREQFF. The CDR3 DNA reads TGCAGTGCTAGGAAGACTAGCGGGAGGGCCAGGGAGCAGTTCTTC.

The rearrangement uses TRBV13 and TRBJ1-2, with 12 bases identical to TRBD1. The CDR3 totals 16 residues. CDR1 is PRHDT and CDR2 is FYEKMQ in the germline V gene (reference sequence). V shed 4 bases, J shed 6 bases, and the junction held 9 bases outside the gene matches. The CDR3 loop reads CASSSIPGQGADGYTF. CDR3 in DNA: TGTGCCAGCAGCTCTATACCGGGACAGGGGGCGGATGGCTACACCTTC.

There are a few counts of this clonotype. CDR3 residues: CSARDTSGRERHEQYF. The CDR3 DNA follows: TGCAGTGCTAGAGATACTAGCGGGAGGGAAAGACACGAGCAGTACTTC. The chain couples TRBV20-1 to TRBJ2-7; 13 bases agree with TRBD2. The length of the CDR3 is 16 residues. The germline gives CDR1 DFQATT, CDR2 SNEGSKA (reference sequence). Losses at the gene ends were 0 bases for V and 5 bases for J; bases not matched to a gene: 7.

V and J are TRBV10-3 and TRBJ2-2; D is unclear. V shed 8 bases and J shed 5 bases, with 21 bases lying between them. The CDR3 length is 16 residues. Germline V gene data show CDR1 as ENHRY and CDR2 as SYGVKD. In DNA, the CDR3 is TGTGCCATCGGTTCCGTGGTGACCTTGGGAACCGGGGAGCTGTTTTTT. It yields the protein CAIGSVVTLGTGELFF.

This clonotype was detected a few times. The chain combines TRBV4-2 with TRBJ2-4; TRBD1 agrees at 8 bases. This CDR3 region has 19 residues. V trimming: 0 bases; J trimming: 3 bases; junction bases outside the gene matches: 13. Germline loops: CDR1 LGHNA, CDR2 YNFKEQ. The DNA for the CDR3 is TGTGCCAGCAGCCAAGAATTTAGCCACTGGGACAGGCACAAAAACATTCAGTACTTC. Residues: CASSQEFSHWDRHKNIQYF.

This clonotype was seen at least ten times. The chain employs TRBV6-2 or TRBV6-3 and TRBJ2-5, with D tentatively TRBD2 (6 bases). Per germline, CDR1 MNHEY and CDR2 SVGEGT. The CDR3 is 17 amino acids. V lost 2 bases to trimming and J lost 0 bases, with 16 bases between them. CDR3 amino acids: CASSYEREDLYQETQYF. As DNA, the CDR3 is TGTGCCAGCAGTTACGAGAGGGAGGACCTGTACCAAGAGACCCAGTACTTC.

This clonotype was recorded many times. V and J are TRBV7-9 and TRBJ2-1; D unclear. Trimming removed 7 bases from V and 8 bases from J, with 21 bases in between. Per the germline V gene, CDR1 is SEHNR and CDR2 is FQNEAQ (reference sequence). The CDR3 sequence is 15 residues long. CDR3 protein: CASIPRAGGHDEQFF. In nucleotides, the CDR3 is TGTGCCAGCATCCCTCGGGCAGGTGGGCACGATGAGCAGTTCTTC.

This clonotype was counted only a few times. V and J are TRBV19 and TRBJ2-7; either TRBD1 or TRBD2 may fit D (6 bases each). Germline CDR1 is LNHDA and CDR2 is SQIVND (reference sequence). The V and J ends lost 7 bases and 3 bases respectively, with 16 bases between them. CDR3 length equals 14 residues. CDR3 sequence (DNA): TGTGCCAGTAATCCAGGGGCGGGGTTCTACGAGCAGTACTTC. This translates into CASNPGAGFYEQYF.